Each of the 9 T cell receptor beta chains below was sequenced from the same sample in a study of shared clonotypes between healthy human individuals. The method was immunoSEQ multiplex PCR; TCRdb's version includes in-frame clones alone and lacks a portion of them. This sample yields under 550,000 clones, of which less than 96% are seen a single time; roughly 0.06% belongs to the top ten. The sequenced sample consisted of naive CD4+ T cells sorted from blood. Subset given: CD45RA+ positively selected. These receptors were taken from a woman in her twenties or thirties in good health.

The V call is TRBV19, the J call TRBJ2-5; possibly TRBD1 for D (6 bases). The end of the DNA is better explained by TRBJ2-7, so the J call may be wrong. The germline V gene encodes CDR1 LNHDA and CDR2 SQIVND (reference sequence). This CDR3 comprises 13 residues. CDR3 sequence: CASSITRDNEQYF. In DNA, the CDR3 is TGTGCCAGTAGTATTACTAGGGACAACGAGCAGTACTTC.

The J gene is TRBJ1-6, the V gene TRBV5-1; D gene uncertain. V shed 1 base and J shed 5 bases, with 16 bases lying between them. Germline V CDR1 and CDR2: SGHRS, YFSETQ. The CDR3 totals 17 residues. CDR3 in amino acids: CASSLLAGINNNSPLHF. CDR3 DNA: TGCGCCAGCAGCTTGCTCGCGGGGATAAATAATAATTCACCCCTCCACTTT. The full variable domain, in which reference TRBV5-1 and TRBJ1-6 provide the parts outside the CDR3, is KAGVTQTPRYLIKTRGQQVTLSCSPISGHRSVSWYQQTPGQGLQFLFEYFSETQRNKGNFPGRFSGRQFSNSRSEMNVSTLELGDSALYLCASSLLAGINNNSPLHFGNGTRLTVT.

A remark on this clone: The same CDR3 arises from other DNA sequences in this sample as well. V gene TRBV18 combines with J gene TRBJ2-3; no clear D gene. Trimming cost V 3 bases and J 4 bases, with 5 bases left between them. Germline V gives CDR1 KGHSH, CDR2 LQKENI. The CDR3 totals 12 residues. CDR3 loop: CASSPPSDTQYF. The CDR3 nucleotides are TGTGCCAGCTCACCTCCGTCAGATACGCAGTATTTT.

This chain links TRBV19 with TRBJ2-1; D perhaps matches TRBD1 (6 bases). The CDR3 spans 14 residues. The V gene's germline CDR1 is LNHDA and CDR2 SQIVND (reference sequence). With 5 bases removed from V and 6 bases from J, the gap between germline ends came to 14 bases. This chain's CDR3 is CASSSLLGANEQFF. The CDR3 bases are TGTGCCAGTAGTTCCCTCTTGGGGGCCAATGAGCAGTTCTTC.

The V call is TRBV21-1, the J call TRBJ2-5; no check of the table's D call, TRBD2, against the DNA was made. The end of the DNA fits TRBJ2-7 better, so the J call may be wrong. TRBV21-1 is an annotated pseudogene. This CDR3 has 16 amino acids. This CDR3 is CASSMGREESPYEQYF. The CDR3 DNA is TGTGCCAGCAGCATGGGACGGGAGGAGTCTCCCTACGAGCAGTACTTC.

The chain couples TRBV29-1 to TRBJ2-7; 9 bases fit TRBD1. CDR3 length equals 14 residues. V lost 7 bases to trimming and J lost 2 bases; unmatched junction nucleotides: 9. Germline values: CDR1 SQVTM, CDR2 ANQGSEA. CDR3 sequence reads: CSARPDRGTYEQYF. In DNA, the CDR3 is TGCAGCGCCCGCCCGGACAGGGGAACCTACGAGCAGTACTTC.

This chain connects TRBV6-5 to TRBJ1-2; D might be TRBD1 (5 bases). Trimming shortened V by 0 bases and J by 8 bases, and 13 bases separated the two germline ends. CDR3 length: 14 amino acids. The germline gives CDR1 MNHEY, CDR2 SVGAGI. CDR3 region: CASSYSGQGGGYTF. The CDR3 nucleotides are TGTGCCAGCAGTTACTCTGGCCAGGGTGGCGGCTACACCTTC.

This sequence joins TRBV7-9 and TRBJ1-2; D ambiguous. Germline CDR1 and CDR2: SEHNR and FQNEAQ (reference sequence). V was clipped by 2 bases and J by 0 bases, with 4 bases between them. There are 13 residues in the CDR3. CDR3 amino acids: CASSLSTNYGYTF. The CDR3 coding sequence is TGTGCCAGCAGCTTATCGACTAACTATGGCTACACCTTC.

The chain recombines TRBV2 with TRBJ2-1; D may match TRBD1 or TRBD2 (5 bases each). CDR1 and CDR2 (germline): SNHLY, FYNNEI. This CDR3 comprises 16 residues. Trimming pared 7 bases from V and 9 bases from J, leaving 25 bases between. CDR3 nucleotides: TGTGCCAGCAAAGTTGGGATCGGGGCGGACATCCCTGAGCAGTTCTTC. Encoded protein: CASKVGIGADIPEQFF.